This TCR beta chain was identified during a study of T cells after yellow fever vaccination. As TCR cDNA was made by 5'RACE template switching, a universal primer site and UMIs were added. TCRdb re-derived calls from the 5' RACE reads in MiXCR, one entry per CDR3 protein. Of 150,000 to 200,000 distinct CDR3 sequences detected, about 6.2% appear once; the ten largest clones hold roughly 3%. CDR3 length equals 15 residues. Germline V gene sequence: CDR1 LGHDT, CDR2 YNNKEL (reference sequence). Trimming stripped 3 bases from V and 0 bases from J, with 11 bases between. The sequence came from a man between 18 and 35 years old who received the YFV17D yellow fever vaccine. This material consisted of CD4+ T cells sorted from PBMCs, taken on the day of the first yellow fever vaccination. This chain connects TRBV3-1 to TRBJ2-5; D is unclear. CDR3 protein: CASSHVAGYQETQYF. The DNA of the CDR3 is TGTGCCAGCAGCCACGTGGCAGGTTACCAAGAGACCCAGTACTTC.